This T cell receptor (beta chain) was observed in a study of shared clonotypes between healthy human individuals. Study in general: Three CD4 naive, three CD4 memory, two CD8 naive and one CD8 memory plate were used per donor. General study findings and limits: The represented genetic and exposure-history diversity was limited by the small number of donors.

Evenly divided among several immunoSEQ plates was the genomic DNA of each subset. Here immunoSEQ multiplex PCR was the method, and the copy in TCRdb shows in-frame clones only, minus some. The sample shows about 2.1 million clones, just over 90% of them seen only once. Selected positively for CCR7 and CD45RO-negative, naive CD8 cells excluded terminally differentiated effector memory CD45RA+ cells. The study drew its donors from healthy HIV-negative adults without recent acute infections or vaccinations. This clone was seen once. The antigen is unknown. Germline CDR1 is SGHVS and CDR2 is FQNEAQ. The CDR3 length is 15 residues. The germline V and J ends were trimmed by 1 base and 0 bases, with 7 bases remaining between them.

This receptor was identified in a man between 18 and 29 years old in good health. Some clones in this sample may be carry-over from other donors' samples. The chain links TRBV7-8 to TRBJ2-1; D perhaps matches TRBD2 (5 bases). Sequencing was performed on naive CD8+ T cells from PBMCs. The CDR3 sequence: CASSLETSSYNEQFF. The CDR3 bases are TGTGCCAGCAGCTTAGAAACTAGCTCCTACAATGAGCAGTTCTTC.